Shown below are 9 T cell receptor beta chains from a single sample sequenced in a study of blood T cells in healthy people across ages. PCR was performed a second time for 7 to 11 cycles using a sample-barcoded 5' primer and a J-beta primer mix. TCRdb reprocessed the 5' RACE reads via MiXCR and lists one record per CDR3 protein. The table shows 350,000 to 450,000 distinct CDR3 sequences, with approximately 52% occurring only once. Sequences were obtained from blood. These receptors originate from a man aged 55 to 69 in good health.

This rearrangement joins TRBV20-1 to TRBJ2-7; 7 bases fit TRBD2. The CDR3 runs 11 residues. With V trimmed by 7 bases and J by 7 bases, 7 bases remained unmatched. CDR1 is DFQATT and CDR2 is SNEGSKA in the germline V gene (reference sequence). Here the CDR3 reads CSGSPLAEQYF. Written as DNA, the CDR3 is TGCAGTGGATCCCCACTAGCGGAGCAGTACTTC.

V gene TRBV3-1 combines with J gene TRBJ2-4, with unresolved D. Trimming removed 0 bases at V and 6 bases at J, with 6 bases between. The germline CDR1 and CDR2 sequences are LGHDT and YNNKEL (reference sequence). The CDR3 is 13 amino acids. The CDR3 DNA is TGTGCCAGCAGCCAAGAGATAGGAAACATTCAGTACTTC. Translation gives CASSQEIGNIQYF.

The V gene is TRBV29-1, the J gene TRBJ1-4; TRBD1 might be the D (5 bases). The CDR3 runs 14 residues. V was pared by 4 bases and J by 6 bases, with 15 bases between. Germline CDR1 and CDR2: SQVTM and ANQGSEA. The DNA for the CDR3 is TGCAGCGTTGGGCAGGGAGGTATATATGAAAAACTGTTTTTT. Residues: CSVGQGGIYEKLFF.

The V gene is TRBV4-2, the J gene TRBJ2-1; 8 nucleotides align to TRBD2. Germline assignment: CDR1 LGHNA and CDR2 YNFKEQ. CDR3 size: 13 residues. Trimming cost V 1 base and J 14 bases; bases outside gene matches: 7. The CDR3 sequence: CASSQAGGPDKFF. As DNA, the CDR3 is TGTGCCAGCAGCCAAGCGGGGGGGCCGGATAAGTTCTTC.

This clonotype was seen a few times. The gene calls are TRBV6-5 and TRBJ2-2, with a possible D match to TRBD2 (5 bases). CDR1 MNHEY and CDR2 SVGAGI come from the germline V gene. The CDR3 contains 14 residues. Trimming removed 6 bases from V and 6 bases from J, with 14 bases in between. The CDR3 coding sequence is TGTGCCAGCAGGCCGGAACTAGGCTCCGGGGAGCTGTTTTTT. Encoded protein: CASRPELGSGELFF.

The V call is TRBV27, the J call TRBJ2-2; D is possibly TRBD1 (5 bases). This CDR3 region has 18 residues. Trimming cost V 6 bases and J 0 bases, with 20 bases left between them. Germline loops: CDR1 MNHEY, CDR2 SMNVEV (reference sequence). Here the CDR3 DNA reads TGTGCCAGCAGGCCAGGGTTGTTTCGTTGGCCGAACACCGGGGAGCTGTTTTTT. It specifies CASRPGLFRWPNTGELFF.

In this sample, this clonotype turned up once. This CDR3 is CSVSRTGSTEAFF. The DNA of the CDR3 is TGCAGCGTTTCACGGACAGGGAGCACTGAAGCTTTCTTT. The chain has TRBV29-1 and TRBJ1-1, with 8 bases matching TRBD1. V trimming: 5 bases; J trimming: 4 bases; junction bases outside the gene matches: 6. Germline-derived CDR1 and CDR2 are SQVTM and ANQGSEA. CDR3 length: 13 amino acids.

The chain employs TRBV2 and TRBJ2-4, with 7 positions matching TRBD1. The junction had 5 bases not matched to a gene; V was cut back by 6 bases and J by 0 bases. This CDR3 is 15 amino acids long. Germline assignment: CDR1 SNHLY and CDR2 FYNNEI. CDR3 coding DNA: TGTGCCAGCAGCGGACAGGCCCTAGCCAAAAACATTCAGTACTTC. Its protein is CASSGQALAKNIQYF.

The chain combines TRBV7-9 with TRBJ2-7; a possible D gene is TRBD1 (6 bases). V shed 5 bases and J shed 3 bases, with 20 bases lying between them. The germline CDR1 and CDR2 sequences are SEHNR and FQNEAQ (reference sequence). The CDR3 loop spans 16 amino acids. CDR3 DNA sequence: TGTGCCAGCAGCGGGGTGAGGCAGGGGACAAGCTACGAGCAGTACTTC. The encoded protein is CASSGVRQGTSYEQYF. Variable domain in full (rest from reference TRBV7-9 and TRBJ2-7): DTGVSQNPRHKITKRGQNVTFRCDPISEHNRLYWYRQTLGQGPEFLTYFQNEAQLEKSRLLSDRFSAERPKGSFSTLEIQRTEQGDSAMYLCASSGVRQGTSYEQYFGPGTRLTVT.